This entry lists 18 T cell receptor beta chains sequenced from one sample in a study of CXCR3-negative and CXCR3-positive naive CD8 T cells. For these TCRs, the target antigens are not known. Whole-study results and caveats: Hydrophobicity was higher for TRB CDR3s found in CXCR3-positive naive cells than in CXCR3-negative naive cells.

5' RACE with UMI labels generated the TRB cDNA libraries. With the 5' RACE reads reprocessed, TCRdb shows one record per CDR3 protein and no DNA. The sample totals approximately 48,000 distinct CDR3 sequences; its top ten clones hold around 0.58%. The sequencing sample was made of naive CXCR3+ CD8+ T cells from blood. Subset defined: CD45RO-CCR7+CD27+CD95- naive CD8+ T cells expressing CXCR3 (TNR3+). Every receptor here comes from a human donor in good health. Some clones in this sample may be carry-over from other donors' samples.

The chain uses TRBV20-1 and TRBJ1-5. Germline V gene sequence: CDR1 DFQATT, CDR2 SNEGSKA (reference sequence). CDR3 length: 18 amino acids. Here the CDR3 reads CSATTDELLLWSNQPQHF.

The chain combines TRBV4-3 with TRBJ1-6. Germline lookup yields CDR1 LGHNA and CDR2 YSLEER. CDR3 size: 15 residues. This chain's CDR3 is CASSQEARLNSPLHF.

The V call is TRBV4-3, the J call TRBJ1-3. The CDR3 loop spans 17 amino acids. Germline V gene data show CDR1 as LGHNA and CDR2 as YSLEER. CDR3 in amino acids: CASSQGLGRETGNTIYF.

The rearrangement joins TRBV3-1 to TRBJ2-2; with no DNA, the TCRdb D assignment of TRBD1 cannot be verified. This CDR3 has 16 residues. CDR1 and CDR2 (germline): LGHDT, YNNKEL (reference sequence). CDR3 loop: CASSRGQGLNTGELFF.

V and J are TRBV20-1 and TRBJ2-3; TCRdb outputs TRBD2, but without DNA this stays unchecked. CDR3 length: 18 residues. Looked up from germline, CDR1 is DFQATT and CDR2 is SNEGSKA (reference sequence). The CDR3 sequence is CSAPRSLDSAGVKDTQYF.

The rearrangement links TRBV6-2 or TRBV6-3 to TRBJ1-1. CDR1 and CDR2 from the germline V gene are MNHEY and SVGEGT. There are 14 residues in the CDR3. The CDR3 sequence: CASSHGPYRTEAFF.

The V call is TRBV4-3, the J call TRBJ2-2. Germline CDR1 is LGHNA and CDR2 is YSLEER. This CDR3 comprises 16 residues. The CDR3 loop is CASSQALGLGTGELFF.

V usage is TRBV4-3 and J usage is TRBJ2-1. The CDR3 runs to 17 residues. Germline-derived CDR1 and CDR2 are LGHNA and YSLEER. CDR3 loop: CASSQDRAAATYNEQFF.

The chain couples TRBV2 to TRBJ2-5. Germline CDR1 SNHLY, CDR2 FYNNEI. The CDR3 covers 16 residues. The CDR3 here is CASSDRYPMEQETQYF.

This chain joins TRBV4-3 and TRBJ2-1. Germline CDR1 reads LGHNA; CDR2 reads YSLEER. The CDR3 has 16 amino acids. CDR3 in amino acids: CASSQDQSGSYNEQFF.

This chain links TRBV10-3 with TRBJ2-7; TCRdb's D gene call, TRBD2, goes unchecked for lack of DNA. Germline V gives CDR1 ENHRY, CDR2 SYGVKD. The CDR3 consists of 14 residues. This chain's CDR3 is CAISDQGEGTEQYF.

The V call is TRBV7-6, the J call TRBJ1-4; the TCRdb call, TRBD1, lacks DNA for checking. CDR3 length: 19 residues. The germline gives CDR1 SGHVS, CDR2 FNYEAQ. The CDR3 sequence is CASSLAPRDREFFSEKLFF. The full variable domain, in which reference TRBV7-6 and TRBJ1-4 provide the parts outside the CDR3, is GAGVSQSPRYKVTKRGQDVALRCDPISGHVSLYWYRQALGQGPEFLTYFNYEAQQDKSGLPNDRFSAERPEGSISTLTIQRTEQRDSAMYRCASSLAPRDREFFSEKLFFGSGTQLSVL.

V is TRBV28 and J is TRBJ1-4. The CDR3 spans 16 residues. Germline CDR1 MDHEN, CDR2 SYDVKM. This chain's CDR3 is CASSSHFGLANEKLFF.

The J gene is TRBJ2-3, the V gene TRBV3-1. Germline CDR1 and CDR2: LGHDT and YNNKEL (reference sequence). The CDR3 contains 12 residues. The CDR3 spells CASSHERDTQYF.

The chain joins TRBV11-3 to TRBJ2-7; TCRdb outputs TRBD1, but without DNA this stays unchecked. The CDR3 is made up of 13 amino acids. Per germline, CDR1 SGHNT and CDR2 YENEEA. This chain's CDR3 is CASSSRDSYEQYF.

The V and J genes are TRBV12-3 or TRBV12-4 and TRBJ2-2; the D call from TCRdb, TRBD1, cannot be confirmed without DNA. The CDR3 contains 13 residues. The CDR3: CASSFEGPGELFF.

This chain joins TRBV3-1 and TRBJ2-1; TCRdb indicates TRBD1, and absent DNA this call remains unverified. Germline CDR1 is LGHDT and CDR2 is YNNKEL (reference sequence). This CDR3 region has 15 residues. This CDR3 is CASTTRDRADDEQFF.

The chain has TRBV6-5 and TRBJ1-1. CDR3 length: 14 residues. Germline V CDR1 and CDR2: MNHEY, SVGAGI. CDR3 in amino acids: CASSYSRSRTEAFF.